This T cell receptor (beta chain) was captured in a study of cytomegalovirus exposure and HLA in healthy donors (dated by TCRdb to about 2017). As for the study more broadly: In an earlier analysis of under 600 of the donors, 276 Gb of sequence data and 117 million unique TCR beta sequences from 150 million to 200 million T cells were reported. The study was designed to test whether signatures of past pathogen exposure could be identified by cataloging public T cell receptors. Among about 400 genotyped donors of the cohort, an average of roughly 230,000 unique TCR beta nucleotide sequences was sequenced per donor, of which 15% to 20% were non-productive. In an earlier analysis of a few hundred of the donors, high-throughput TCR beta sequencing was used to judge whether each TCR beta V gene segment behaved as functional or pseudogenic. The T cell repertoires of 700 or so subjects were profiled by immunosequencing and related to cytomegalovirus serostatus. A later analysis re-analyzed previously published TCR beta repertoires from approximately 700 donors and added high-resolution HLA genotyping to study TCR occurrence patterns. In addition to the first cohort of 666 subjects, a separate validation cohort of approximately 120 different subjects was used. About 330 gigabases of sequencing data and around 85 million unique TCR sequences made up an early release that covered 640 HLA-typed donors. In the later analysis, no new phenotypic data were used to find candidate immune exposures; instead, reliance was placed on TCR beta sequences and their occurrence across donors. Four or five DR-DQ haplotypes were handled as single units for association and clustering because linkage in the cohort was strong. Typing coverage differed by locus: A, B, C, DRB1 and DQB1 were typed in roughly 629-630 donors, DQA1 in about 510, DPA1 in some 610, and DPB1 in roughly 470. A later genetic analysis used genome-wide SNP genotypes for 398 of the 666 donors, treating that subset as a discovery cohort. To predict cytomegalovirus infection status, the study brought together high-throughput TCR immunosequencing, statistical association of individual TCRs with disease status, and machine learning. Among the roughly 400 genotyped donors, about 85% belonged to the genetic ancestry cluster associated with self-reported Caucasian donors. Every repertoire in the discovery cohort had been generated on one and the same sequencing platform. Class I and class II HLA loci were covered by the typing at four-digit resolution. Donor age, sex, ethnicity and CMV serostatus were compiled alongside the repertoire data.

The cohort consisted of 670 or so healthy bone marrow donors. At the time of sampling, all cohort members were nominally healthy, though unrecorded immune exposures were likely present. The donor tested CMV seropositive, placing the donor among the 289 seropositive members of the cohort. Each donor provided a peripheral blood sample, and peripheral blood mononuclear cells were used for TCR beta sequencing. The Qiagen DNeasy Blood Extraction Kit was used to extract genomic DNA from the blood cell samples. Study-level results and caveats: According to the authors, the approach could potentially be generalized to other disease states and immunological phenotypes. A later genetic analysis associated a missense DCLRE1C variant with V-gene and J-gene trimming of TCR beta chains, and an independent cohort replicated the association. Compared with the roughly 670-donor mean, donors in an Asian-associated ancestry cluster had fewer N-insertions in productive TCRs, according to a later genetic analysis. According to a later analysis, TCR association rates differed among HLA loci, with DRB1 alleles showing the most associated TCRs and HLA-C alleles showing the fewest. According to a later analysis, parvovirus B19, influenza, CMV and Epstein-Barr virus appeared linked to several top co-occurrence clusters. Because counts were too low, roughly 16 rarely observed V segments, including chromosome 9 orphons, were excluded from the earlier analysis of several hundred of the donors. A total of 164 TCR beta chains were listed by the study as associated with cytomegalovirus. In this cohort, only TCR beta chains were sequenced, and detectable features were limited by the absence of alpha or paired-chain data. Strong co-occurrence of HLA alleles, especially DR and DQ, made assigning TCR associations to individual alleles difficult. A group of highly shared sequence variants was considered likely to be a technical artifact of the sequencing pipeline. Roughly uniform sequencing depth across donors was assumed in presence/absence analyses, although this assumption may not hold. In vitro tests confirmed that a few of the cytomegalovirus-associated TCR beta chains recognize cytomegalovirus antigens. Correlated functional status among segregating V segments might reflect linkage disequilibrium, but an unknown experimental factor could not be ruled out. Because some donors lacked HLA typing at each locus, the association tests relied only on the typed subset. In a later analysis, most CMV-associated TCR beta chains were found to appear HLA-restricted, with HLA associations seemingly driven largely by CMV exposure. CMV serostatus was the only immune exposure information available for the cohort. While some public TCRs were present in many individuals, most TCR sequences turned up only very rarely across donors. In both the original and validation cohorts, the classifier was reported to diagnose cytomegalovirus status with high specificity and sensitivity. In a later analysis, about 17,000 TCR beta sequences were associated with specific HLA alleles at a false discovery rate of 0.05. A later analysis found that HLA-associated TCR beta chains were more clonally expanded and had lower generation probabilities than equally common non-associated chains. An earlier analysis of around 540 of the donors showed that most TCR beta V segments appeared in productive rearrangements either about 90% or about 30% of the time, which broadly matched IMGT annotations. A further reported finding was that TCR beta sequences accurately predicted the HLA-A and HLA-B alleles for most subjects in the first cohort.

Receptors were amplified or captured by the immunoSEQ multiplex PCR assay. The multiplex PCR relied on a mix of 60 forward primers for TCR Vbeta segments and 13 reverse primers for TCR Jbeta segments. A multiplex PCR assay on genomic DNA amplified the CDR3 region of rearranged TCR beta genes. On the Illumina HiSeq System, the amplified TCR beta libraries were sequenced as 87-base-pair reads. As for the authors' bioinformatics: Across the 700 or so repertoires, a later analysis counted 80 million or so unique TCR beta chains, around 10 million of which were shared by at least two donors. To remove PCR and sequencing errors, raw reads were error-corrected and collapsed into unique sequences using a nearest-neighbor algorithm that merged closely related sequences. Alignment of CDR3 sequences to IMGT reference sequences was used to assign V, D and J gene segments. For a sequence to be retained, at least a six-nucleotide match to both a V gene segment and a J gene segment was required. A rearrangement was called productive if the CDR3 had no stop codons and remained in frame with V and J, and every other rearrangement was called non-productive. CDR3 was defined by IMGT convention, running from the second conserved V-encoded cysteine to the conserved J-encoded phenylalanine. Sequences without an unambiguous match to a single V gene segment were excluded from the earlier analysis of almost 600 of the donors. In an earlier analysis of almost 600 of the donors, a V segment was called functional when productive rearrangements were above 56.7%, and segregating when the standard deviation between donors exceeded 5%. A statistical classification framework was built to diagnose cytomegalovirus status from the catalog of TCR beta chain sequences. A later analysis assigned V and J genes by comparing TCR nucleotide sequences with IMGT/GENE-DB human TR gene sequences. The TCRdist pipeline was used in a later analysis to assign CDR3 sequences and most-parsimonious VDJ recombination scenarios. In a later analysis, each TCR beta chain was defined by its CDR3 amino acid sequence together with its V-gene family, and reads without a unique V-gene family were excluded. In a later analysis, approximately 590 highly shared, low-generation-probability nucleotide sequences were removed to address suspected cross-contamination and a sequencing artifact. In a later analysis, a clonal expansion index was calculated for each public chain from normalized within-repertoire ranks of inferred template counts. Generation probabilities in a later analysis came from a VDJ recombination model fitted to out-of-frame rearrangements, and those results were checked against IGoR. In a later analysis, hypergeometric tests were used to score TCR-TCR, TCR-HLA and TCR-CMV co-occurrence, with a repertoire-size bias correction applied to TCR pairs. False discovery rates were estimated in a later analysis by permuting HLA or CMV assignments 20 times. In a later analysis, co-occurring TCRs were grouped with DBSCAN, and TCRdist sequence similarity was added when clustering was performed within HLA-allele-positive subsets. For co-occurrence clustering, repertoires with fewer than 30,000 or more than 120,000 public chains were excluded, along with four to six repertoires with anomalous nucleotide sharing. What TCRdb holds here is the immuneACCESS table cut down to in-frame rearrangements. Part of the clones is not present; checked against another copy, under half of the missing clones reflect an unresolved V gene, and the others are unexplained. V, J and clone size are those of that table, while D and trimming were read from the DNA. This sample is represented by about 190,000 clones; approximately 78% of them were singletons. The ten largest clones represent approximately 14% of the sample.

In the case of this clone: Its antigen is unknown. Per-nucleotide qualities are absent, and no much larger clonotype sits a single base away.

The material sequenced was PBMCs. This clonotype was sampled from a woman younger than 45 in good health and CMV-seropositive.

The DNA sequence is TGTGCCAGCAGCCTGAACAGGGGCTACGAGCAGTACTTC. This gives the protein CASSLNRGYEQYF. Recombination linked TRBV7-8 to TRBJ2-7, and 7 bases in between align with TRBD1. Trimming accounts for 5 bases at V and 3 bases at J, while the number of junction bases matched to no gene is 4. The CDR3 runs 13 residues from the cysteine to the phenylalanine. The DNA shown is the 39-base CDR3, in frame from base 1. Based on the germline V gene, the CDR1 and CDR2 sequences are SGHVS and FQNEAQ.